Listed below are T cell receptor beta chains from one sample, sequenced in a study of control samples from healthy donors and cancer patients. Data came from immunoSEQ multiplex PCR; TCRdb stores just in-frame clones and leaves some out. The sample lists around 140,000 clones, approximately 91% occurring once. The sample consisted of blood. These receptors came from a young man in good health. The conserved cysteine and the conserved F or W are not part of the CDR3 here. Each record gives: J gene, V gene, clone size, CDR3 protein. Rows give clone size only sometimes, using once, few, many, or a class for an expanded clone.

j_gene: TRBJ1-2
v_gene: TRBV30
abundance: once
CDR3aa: AWSAPWTAQDYYGYT

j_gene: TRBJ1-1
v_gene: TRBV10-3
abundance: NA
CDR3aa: ATEDRMNTEAF

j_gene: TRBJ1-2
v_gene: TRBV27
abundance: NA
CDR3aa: ASSLLQGRDGYT

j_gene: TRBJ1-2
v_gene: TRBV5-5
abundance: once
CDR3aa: ASSLEGQGANYGYT

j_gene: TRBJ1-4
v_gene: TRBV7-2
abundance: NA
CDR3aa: ASSPGQGREKLF

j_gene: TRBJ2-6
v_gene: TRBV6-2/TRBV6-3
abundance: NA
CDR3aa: ASSPPSESGANVLT

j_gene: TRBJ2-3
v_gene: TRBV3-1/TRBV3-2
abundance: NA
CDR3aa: ASSHFHPGVSTDTQY

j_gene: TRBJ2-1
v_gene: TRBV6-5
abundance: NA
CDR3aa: ASSYSDRENEQF

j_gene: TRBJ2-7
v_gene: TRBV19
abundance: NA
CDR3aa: ASSIAGLTYEQY

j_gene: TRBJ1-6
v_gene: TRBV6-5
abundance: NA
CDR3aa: ASSYRTADNSPLH

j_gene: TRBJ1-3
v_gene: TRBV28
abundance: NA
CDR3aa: ASRPPVGNTIY

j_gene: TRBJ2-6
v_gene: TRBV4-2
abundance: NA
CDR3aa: ASSQSSSGANVLT

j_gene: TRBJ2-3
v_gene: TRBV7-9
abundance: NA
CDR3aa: ASSRQGAEDTQY

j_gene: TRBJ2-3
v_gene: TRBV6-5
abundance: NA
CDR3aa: ASRMDWADTQY

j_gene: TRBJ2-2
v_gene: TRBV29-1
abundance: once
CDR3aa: SVEDPGGATGELF

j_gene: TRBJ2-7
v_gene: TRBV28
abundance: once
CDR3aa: ASSFQHGRLYEQY

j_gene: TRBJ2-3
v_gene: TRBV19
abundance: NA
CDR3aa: ASSIAGGPTDTQY

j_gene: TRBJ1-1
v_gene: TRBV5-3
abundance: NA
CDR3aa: ATRKGAVRLNTEAF

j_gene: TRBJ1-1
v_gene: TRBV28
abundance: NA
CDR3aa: ASSPTSLEAF

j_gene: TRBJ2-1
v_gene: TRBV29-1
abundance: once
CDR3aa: SATDRGYRQREQF

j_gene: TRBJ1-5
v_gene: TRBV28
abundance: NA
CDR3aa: ASSPTSSNQPQH

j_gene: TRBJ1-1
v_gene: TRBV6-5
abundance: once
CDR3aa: ASSYAEGVGTEAF

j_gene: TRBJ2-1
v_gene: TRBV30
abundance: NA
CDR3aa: AWSVLSGFISYNEQF

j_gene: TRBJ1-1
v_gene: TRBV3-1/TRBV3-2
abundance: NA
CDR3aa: ASSRSGTGGTEAF

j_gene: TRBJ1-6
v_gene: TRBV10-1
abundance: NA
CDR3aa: ASSESRDNSPLH

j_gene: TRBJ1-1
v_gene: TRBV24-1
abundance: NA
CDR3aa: ATSDRDRGHTEAF

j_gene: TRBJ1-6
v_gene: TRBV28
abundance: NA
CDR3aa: ASTLQTGHSPLH

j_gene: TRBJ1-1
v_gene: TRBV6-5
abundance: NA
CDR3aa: ASSPGTGDTTAF

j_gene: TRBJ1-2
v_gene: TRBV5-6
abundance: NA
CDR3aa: ASSLGGNYGYT

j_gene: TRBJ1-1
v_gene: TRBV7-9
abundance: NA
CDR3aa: ASSLFVNTEAF

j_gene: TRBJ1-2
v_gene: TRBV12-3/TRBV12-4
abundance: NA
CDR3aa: ASSPGTGSGYT

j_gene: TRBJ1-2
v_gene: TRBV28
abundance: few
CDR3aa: ASRLTGPTGYGYT

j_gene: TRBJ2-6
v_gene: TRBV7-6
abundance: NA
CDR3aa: ASSPRDILSGANVLT

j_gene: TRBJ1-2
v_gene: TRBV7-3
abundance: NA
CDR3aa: ASSLETDSHGYT

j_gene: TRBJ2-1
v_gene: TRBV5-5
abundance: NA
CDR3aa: ASSPISGLNEQF

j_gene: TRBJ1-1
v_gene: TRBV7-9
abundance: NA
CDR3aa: ASSLVSAAMNTEAF

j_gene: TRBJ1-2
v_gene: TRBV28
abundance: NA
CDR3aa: ASSLAGTDYGYT

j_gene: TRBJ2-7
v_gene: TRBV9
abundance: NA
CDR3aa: ASSVTSDPYEQY

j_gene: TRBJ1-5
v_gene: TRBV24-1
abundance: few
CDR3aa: ATSDRRTFDPQH

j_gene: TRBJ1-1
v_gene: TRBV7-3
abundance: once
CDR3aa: ASSSGHQNTEAF

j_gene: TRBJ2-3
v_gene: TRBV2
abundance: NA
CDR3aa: AAKLAGGRTDTQY

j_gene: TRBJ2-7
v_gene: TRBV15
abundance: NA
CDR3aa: ATSRAPPSSYEQY

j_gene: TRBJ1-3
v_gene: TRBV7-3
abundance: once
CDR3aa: ASSLTGGAGNTIY

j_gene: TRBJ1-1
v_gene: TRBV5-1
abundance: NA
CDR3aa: ASSLVWGRQAGGTEAF

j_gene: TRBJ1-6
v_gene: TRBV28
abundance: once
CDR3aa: ASSPKTVRNSPLH

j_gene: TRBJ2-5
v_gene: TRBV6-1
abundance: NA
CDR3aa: ASSETGETQY

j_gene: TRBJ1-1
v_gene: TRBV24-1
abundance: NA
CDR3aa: ATSDFLGTEAF

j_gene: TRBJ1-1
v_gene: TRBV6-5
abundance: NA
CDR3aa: ASTWTGDMNTEAF

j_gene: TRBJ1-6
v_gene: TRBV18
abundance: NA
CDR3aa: ASSPDRGYNSPLH

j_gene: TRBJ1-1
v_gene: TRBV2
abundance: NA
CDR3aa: ASSVIKEAF

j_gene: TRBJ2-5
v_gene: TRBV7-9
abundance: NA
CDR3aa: ASSSRTGWDEETQY

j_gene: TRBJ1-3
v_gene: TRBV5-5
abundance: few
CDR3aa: ASSLEAPTSGNTIY